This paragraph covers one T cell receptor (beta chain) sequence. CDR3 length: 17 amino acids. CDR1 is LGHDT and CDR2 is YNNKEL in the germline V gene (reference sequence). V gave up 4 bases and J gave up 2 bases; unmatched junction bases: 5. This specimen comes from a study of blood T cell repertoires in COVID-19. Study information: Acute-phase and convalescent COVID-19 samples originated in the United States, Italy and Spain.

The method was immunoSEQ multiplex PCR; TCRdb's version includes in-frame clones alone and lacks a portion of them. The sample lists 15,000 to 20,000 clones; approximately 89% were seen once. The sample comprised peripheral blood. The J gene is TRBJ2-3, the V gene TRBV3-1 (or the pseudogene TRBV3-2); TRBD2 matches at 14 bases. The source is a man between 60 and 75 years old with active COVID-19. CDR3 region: CASSRRTSGGPTDTQYF. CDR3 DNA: TGTGCCAGCAGCCGGCGGACTAGCGGGGGGCCCACAGATACGCAGTATTTT.